The 26 T cell receptor beta chains reported below all come from one sample, sequenced in a study of T cells in Graves' hyperthyroidism and ophthalmopathy. RNA transcripts were the template for amplifying TCR beta CDR3 regions. The HTBI primer set served for first-round RT-PCR of the TCR CDR3. One entry per CDR3 protein, called by TCRdb with MiXCR from the multiplex PCR reads. This sample has over 200,000 distinct CDR3 sequences, with around 16% found just once. Sample: blood. Source of these receptors: a man aged 35 to 55 with Graves' hyperthyroidism.

The genes are TRBV20-1 and TRBJ1-2, with a possible D match to TRBD1 (6 bases). Per the germline V gene, CDR1 is DFQATT and CDR2 is SNEGSKA (reference sequence). The CDR3 has 13 residues. Trimming stripped 5 bases from V and 6 bases from J, with 16 bases between. Here the CDR3 reads CSALRGIRDGYTF. Here the CDR3 DNA reads TGCAGTGCTCTAAGGGGGATAAGAGATGGCTACACCTTC.

This clonotype was counted many times. This chain connects TRBV12-3 or TRBV12-4 to TRBJ1-1; perhaps TRBD1 as D (6 bases). V was cut by 2 bases and J by 4 bases, with 11 bases left in between. The CDR3 contains 14 residues. CDR3 DNA: TGTGCCAGCAGTTTACCACAGGGTGGCACTGAAGCTTTCTTT. This encodes CASSLPQGGTEAFF.

This clonotype has just a few counts. The rearrangement joins TRBV12-3 or TRBV12-4 to TRBJ2-1, with TRBD2 matching over 7 bases. The CDR3 has 15 residues. Germline trimming cut 6 bases from V and 3 bases from J; bases unmatched to any gene: 8. CDR3 residues: CASRIAGGFYNEQFF. CDR3 sequence (DNA): TGTGCCAGCAGAATAGCGGGTGGATTCTACAATGAGCAGTTCTTC.

The chain combines TRBV2 with TRBJ2-7; D gene uncertain. With 2 bases removed from V and 4 bases from J, the gap between germline ends came to 6 bases. Per germline, CDR1 SNHLY and CDR2 FYNNEI. The CDR3 consists of 12 residues. The CDR3 DNA is TGTGCCAGCAGTGAAATGAGGTACGAGCAGTACTTC. Its protein product is CASSEMRYEQYF.

This clonotype was seen ten or more times. V gene TRBV7-2 combines with J gene TRBJ1-5; D is unresolved. V lost 1 base, J lost 3 bases, and 7 bases lay in between. The CDR3 loop spans 14 amino acids. The germline CDR1 and CDR2 sequences are SGHTA and FQGNSA. CDR3: CASSLDSFNQPQHF. The CDR3 DNA sequence: TGTGCCAGCAGCTTAGATTCCTTCAATCAGCCCCAGCATTTT.

This sequence joins TRBV5-1 and TRBJ1-5; the D is unclear. CDR1 is SGHRS, CDR2 YFSETQ, per germline. Trimming shortened V by 0 bases and J by 3 bases, and 4 bases separated the two germline ends. The CDR3 spans 13 residues. The chain's CDR3 is CASSLVPNQPQHF. The CDR3, as DNA: TGCGCCAGCAGCTTGGTCCCCAATCAGCCCCAGCATTTT.

This clonotype came up many times. This chain uses TRBV29-1 with TRBJ2-7; D ambiguous. Trimming left V 4 bases short and J 3 bases short, with 7 bases between. CDR1 is SQVTM and CDR2 is ANQGSEA in the germline V gene. The CDR3 covers 11 residues. CDR3 sequence (DNA): TGCAGCGTTGGACAAAGCTACGAGCAGTACTTC. Amino acid sequence: CSVGQSYEQYF.

There are many counts of this clonotype. The J gene is TRBJ2-2, the V gene TRBV11-2; 12 nucleotides match TRBD2. Per the germline V gene, CDR1 is SGHAT and CDR2 is FQNNGV. The CDR3 is 15 residues long. V lost 5 bases, J lost 7 bases, and 5 bases stayed unmatched. CDR3 in DNA: TGTGCCAGCAGCCGTACTAGCGGGGGGTACGGGGAGCTGTTTTTT. Its translation: CASSRTSGGYGELFF.

This clonotype has a count of ten or more. V and J are TRBV12-3 or TRBV12-4 and TRBJ1-4, with D possibly being TRBD1 (5 bases). Trimming pared 1 base from V and 6 bases from J, leaving 12 bases between. The CDR3 totals 15 residues. In DNA, the CDR3 is TGTGCCAGCAGTTTAGAAGGGACGGCCTATGAAAAACTGTTTTTT. This codes for CASSLEGTAYEKLFF.

The V and J genes are TRBV6-2 or TRBV6-3 and TRBJ2-1, with 9 bases fitting TRBD1. The CDR3 totals 14 residues. Trimming took 4 bases from V and 9 from J; bases not matched to a gene: 7. Germline-derived CDR1 and CDR2 are MNHEY and SVGEGT. CDR3 bases: TGTGCCAGCAGTTCACAGGGGGCGCTGGGTGAGCAGTTCTTC. Protein sequence: CASSSQGALGEQFF.

The chain recombines TRBV20-1 with TRBJ1-1, with a weak D call TRBD1 (6 bases). The CDR3 totals 14 residues. V gave up 6 bases and J gave up 0 bases, with 14 bases separating them. Looked up from germline, CDR1 is DFQATT and CDR2 is SNEGSKA (reference sequence). CDR3 sequence (DNA): TGCAGTGCCATGCCAGGGGCTATGAACACTGAAGCTTTCTTT. This sequence encodes CSAMPGAMNTEAFF.

V and J are TRBV6-2 or TRBV6-3 and TRBJ1-2, with D possibly being TRBD1 (5 bases). This CDR3 region has 13 residues. Per the germline V gene, CDR1 is MNHEY and CDR2 is SVGEGT. Trimming removed 2 bases from V and 4 bases from J, with 8 bases in between. CDR3 sequence reads: CASSYPQGYGYTF. In DNA form, the CDR3 reads TGTGCCAGCAGTTACCCCCAGGGCTATGGCTACACCTTC.

This clonotype has more than one count but fewer than ten. The chain employs TRBV20-1 and TRBJ2-1, with D perhaps being TRBD1 or TRBD2 (5 bases each). Trimming pared 6 bases from V and 4 bases from J, leaving 25 bases between. The V gene's germline CDR1 is DFQATT and CDR2 SNEGSKA (reference sequence). The CDR3 spans 17 residues. The CDR3: CSAQRSHGAPGYNEQFF. The CDR3 DNA follows: TGCAGTGCCCAGAGGTCCCACGGGGCCCCTGGGTACAATGAGCAGTTCTTC.

At least ten counts were recorded for this clonotype. The chain links TRBV6-1 to TRBJ2-2; D remains unclear. V was clipped by 1 base and J by 1 base, with 4 bases between them. The CDR3 totals 14 residues. The germline CDR1 and CDR2 sequences are MNHNS and SASEGT. The chain's CDR3 is CASSEVLNTGELFF. The CDR3 DNA is TGTGCCAGCAGTGAAGTGTTGAACACCGGGGAGCTGTTTTTT.

This clonotype was seen more than once but under ten times. The CDR3 loop is CASETGSGGSPLHF. The CDR3 bases are TGCGCCAGCGAGACAGGGTCCGGAGGGTCACCCCTCCACTTT. The J gene is TRBJ1-6, the V gene TRBV10-2, with TRBD1 matching 7 bases. CDR3 length equals 14 residues. In germline, CDR1 is WSHSY, CDR2 SAAADI. V dropped 8 bases and J dropped 10; count of bases not matched to a gene: 11.

The table lists this clonotype with a few counts. This may arise from a read error, as a much more abundant clone is one base away. V usage is TRBV28 and J usage is TRBJ2-5; no clear D. V was trimmed by 11 bases and J by 5 bases, leaving 12 bases between them. CDR1 is MDHEN and CDR2 is SYDVKM in the germline V gene. CDR3 length equals 11 residues. The CDR3 region has the DNA TGTGCCTGCGGCGAAGGGGAGACCCAGTACTTC. Translated, it gives CACGEGETQYF.

In the case of this clonotype: Possible read error: a much larger clone is one base away. The conserved phenylalanine or tryptophan normally closing the CDR3 is absent here, so this likely arose from a read error. J is TRBJ2-7 and V is TRBV30, with no clear D. The CDR3 covers 11 residues. Per germline, CDR1 GTSNPN and CDR2 SVGIG (reference sequence). V lost 1 base, J lost 2 bases, and 3 bases lay in between. CDR3 nucleotide sequence: TGTGCCTGGAGTGCCGCCTACGAGCAGTACCTC. Amino acids: CAWSAAYEQYL.

This clonotype was found many times. This sequence joins TRBV7-2 and TRBJ2-5; no clear D. The CDR3 has 14 amino acids. V was clipped by 2 bases and J by 6 bases, with 13 bases between them. Germline values: CDR1 SGHTA, CDR2 FQGNSA. The CDR3 region is CASSLSAAQKTQYF. The CDR3, as DNA: TGTGCCAGCAGCTTATCGGCAGCTCAGAAGACCCAGTACTTC.

This clonotype was counted ten times or more. The chain is built from TRBV2 and TRBJ1-6, with TRBD1 identical over 7 bases. The CDR3 contains 15 residues. Unmatched junction bases numbered 9, after V lost 10 bases and J lost 3 bases. Germline V gene sequence: CDR1 SNHLY, CDR2 FYNNEI. The CDR3 DNA follows: TGTGCCACCATACAGGGGTTCAACTATAATTCACCCCTCCACTTT. It yields the protein CATIQGFNYNSPLHF.

This clonotype was observed once. A much larger clone lies one base from this, so it may be a read error. The rearrangement joins TRBV7-2 to TRBJ1-2; D not certain. CDR1 and CDR2 from the germline V gene are SGHTA and FQGNSA. The V gene lost 7 bases and the J gene lost 2 bases, with 14 bases spanning the gap. This CDR3 is 14 amino acids long. The DNA of the CDR3 is TGTGCCAGCATCTTGTCTGCCTCCAACTATGGCTACACCTTC. Amino acids: CASILSASNYGYTF.

This clonotype was recorded at least ten times. The rearrangement joins TRBV27 to TRBJ2-3; D not certain. The CDR3 totals 16 residues. Germline CDR1 and CDR2: MNHEY and SMNVEV (reference sequence). Between the trimmed V and J ends, which lost 5 bases and 0 bases, there was a span of 15 bases. The CDR3 nucleotides are TGTGCCAGCAGTCTTGTCGATTATGGGAGCACAGATACGCAGTATTTT. Translating gives CASSLVDYGSTDTQYF.

Points on this clonotype: Its ends do not fully match the called genes, so a read error is possible. J is TRBJ1-2 and V is TRBV12-3 or TRBV12-4; D remains ambiguous. This CDR3 comprises 17 residues. The CDR3 nucleotides read TGTGCCAGCAGCTTAGAAGGGATCGGGGTAGGGTACTATGGCTACACCTTC. Translating it yields CASSLEGIGVGYYGYTF.

This clonotype turned up a few times. V gene TRBV18 combines with J gene TRBJ1-1, with TRBD1 matching 9 bases. The J segment lost 6 bases and the V segment lost 0 bases, leaving 5 bases of the junction unmatched. Germline V gives CDR1 KGHSH, CDR2 LQKENI. CDR3 length equals 15 residues. The CDR3 is CASSPPSGQGAEAFF. CDR3 coding DNA: TGTGCCAGCTCACCACCGTCGGGACAGGGCGCTGAAGCTTTCTTT.

The sample holds many counts of this clonotype. This chain uses TRBV9 with TRBJ2-7; D not certain. The V end lost 0 bases, the J end lost 2 bases, and 9 bases lay between the germline ends. Per the germline V gene, CDR1 is SGDLS and CDR2 is YYNGEE. CDR3 size: 14 residues. The CDR3 reads CASSVASGPYEQYF. The CDR3 nucleotides are TGTGCCAGCAGCGTAGCTTCCGGGCCCTACGAGCAGTACTTC.

Ten or more counts support this clonotype. The chain joins TRBV5-6 to TRBJ2-5; 7 nucleotides line up with TRBD1. After removal of 3 bases from V and 4 bases from J, the junction contained 6 bases not matched to a gene. This CDR3 contains 14 residues. CDR1 and CDR2 from the germline V gene are SGHDT and YYEEEE. Here the CDR3 reads CASSSPNRGETQYF. CDR3 coding DNA: TGTGCCAGCAGCTCCCCTAACAGGGGAGAGACCCAGTACTTC.

This clonotype has at least ten counts. The CDR3 here is CASSPRTTSSGELFF. The DNA for the CDR3 is TGTGCCAGCAGCCCAAGAACCACTAGTTCCGGGGAGCTGTTTTTT. The V and J genes are TRBV7-2 and TRBJ2-2; the D gene is possibly TRBD2 (5 bases). V lost 5 bases, J lost 6 bases, and 16 bases lay in between. This CDR3 has 15 amino acids. CDR1 and CDR2 from the germline V gene are SGHTA and FQGNSA.